The rows below give T cell receptor beta chains drawn from one sample of a study of CD8 T cells in ankylosing spondylitis. TCRdb recomputed calls from the 5' RACE reads with MiXCR, one row per CDR3 protein. The sample shows a few hundred thousand distinct CDR3 sequences, about 20% of them seen only once. The source material was blood, either unsorted or a sorted T cell fraction (not recorded which). These receptors were collected from a male donor with ankylosing spondylitis. Both conserved end residues are trimmed from each CDR3. Some rows have no size entry. The others give once, few or many, or a class for an expanded clone.

ASSRLMNTGELF,-,TRBV14,TRBJ2-2
ASSLDFTYEQY,-,TRBV5-4,TRBJ2-7
ASSPPQGGALSAAF,few,TRBV6-1,TRBJ1-1
ASSFGRSANTGELF,-,TRBV5-1,TRBJ2-2
ASSFGLAEDSYEQY,-,TRBV7-8,TRBJ2-7
ASTNPNSLGRAKNIQY,few,TRBV6-1,TRBJ2-4
ASSDWGLSPRKTQY,-,TRBV27,TRBJ2-5
ASSHQGQPQH,-,TRBV6-2/TRBV6-3,TRBJ1-5
ASSPSGLQETQY,-,TRBV12-3/TRBV12-4,TRBJ2-5
ASSQEGSENQPQH,few,TRBV4-3,TRBJ1-5
ASSHRATGNIQY,many,TRBV6-2/TRBV6-3,TRBJ2-4
SAQPQGVSEQY,-,TRBV29-1,TRBJ2-7
ASSVGLAELRDYEQY,-,TRBV9,TRBJ2-7
SAREAASAKNIQY,few,TRBV20-1,TRBJ2-4
SARGNLGLGGYGYT,few,TRBV20-1,TRBJ1-2
ASSQGTGGAWFVTGELF,few,TRBV4-3,TRBJ2-2
ASTPWGGRSLYNEQF,many,TRBV5-1,TRBJ2-1
ASSVGRLNTGELF,-,TRBV9,TRBJ2-2
ASSFGTSGPDTQY,few,TRBV7-3,TRBJ2-3
ASRAPGQTDTQY,few,TRBV6-1,TRBJ2-3
ASSLGGDWKDTQY,few,TRBV28,TRBJ2-3
ATKLAGVNEQF,few,TRBV27,TRBJ2-1
SVESGVNLGEQY,few,TRBV29-1,TRBJ2-7